What follows describes a single T cell receptor beta chain. This clone may be a read error of a much larger clone one base away. In germline, CDR1 is LGHDT, CDR2 YNNKEL (reference sequence). The CDR3 consists of 15 residues. One entry per CDR3 protein results from TCRdb running MiXCR on the PCR reads. The table has hundreds of thousands of distinct CDR3 sequences, 20% seen once. The entry originates in a study of molecular identifiers for immune sequencing clone quantification. Input material: naive CD8+ T cells from blood, with Jurkat cell RNA spiked in. Subset in this sample: FACS-sorted CD8+CD4-CCR7+CD45RA+ naive T cells. This sequence was found in a human donor in good health. Some libraries in this study had Jurkat cell RNA spiked in. The V call is TRBV3-1, the J call TRBJ2-5, with D possibly matching TRBD1 (6 bases). CDR3 residues: CASSQVGLGQGTQYF. CDR3 sequence (DNA): TGTGCCAGCAGCCAAGTGGGGCTGGGACAAGGGACCCAGTACTTC.